One and the same sample provided the 18 T cell receptor beta chains below, sequenced in a study of cytomegalovirus exposure and HLA in healthy donors. PCR amplification relied on 60 Vbeta primers (plus 13 Jbeta primers). Generated by immunoSEQ multiplex PCR, the TCRdb table keeps only in-frame clones and is missing some. The sample shows over 150,000 clones, around 80% of them seen only once. Sequencing was carried out using PBMCs. Every receptor here comes from a woman between 25 and 40 years old in good health and CMV-seropositive.

This clone was seen many times. Other DNA sequences in this specimen translate into the identical CDR3. The chain couples TRBV2 to TRBJ2-1, with TRBD2 matching over 7 bases. Unmatched junction bases numbered 3, after V lost 4 bases and J lost 3 bases. The CDR3 length is 14 residues. CDR1 SNHLY and CDR2 FYNNEI come from the germline V gene. This CDR3 is CASSVAGDYNEQFF. The CDR3 DNA follows: TGTGCCAGCAGTGTGGCGGGAGACTACAATGAGCAGTTCTTC. Supplemented by reference TRBV2 and TRBJ2-1, the full variable domain reads EPEVTQTPSHQVTQMGQEVILRCVPISNHLYFYWYRQILGQKVEFLVSFYNNEISEKSEIFDDQFSVERPDGSNFTLKIRSTKLEDSAMYFCASSVAGDYNEQFFGPGTRLTVL.

V usage is TRBV4-2 and J usage is TRBJ1-2, with 10 bases identical to TRBD1. Germline V gives CDR1 LGHNA, CDR2 YNFKEQ. This CDR3 is 16 amino acids long. The junction had 7 bases not matched to a gene; V was cut back by 1 base and J by 5 bases. Here the CDR3 reads CASSQVAGQGIYGYTF. DNA of the CDR3: TGTGCCAGCAGCCAAGTTGCGGGACAGGGGATTTATGGCTACACCTTC.

The genes are TRBV6-5 and TRBJ2-1, with D possibly TRBD1 on 6 matching bases. This CDR3 has 13 residues. From germline, CDR1 is MNHEY and CDR2 SVGAGI. Trimming shortened V by 6 bases and J by 6 bases, and 12 bases separated the two germline ends. The CDR3 nucleotides read TGTGCCAGCAGAAATACAGGGAGCAATGAGCAGTTCTTC. Protein product: CASRNTGSNEQFF.

This clone was observed a handful of times. The chain's CDR3 is CASSYASASYNEQFF. As DNA, the CDR3 is TGTGCCAGCAGTTACGCTAGCGCATCCTACAATGAGCAGTTCTTC. V and J are TRBV6-5 and TRBJ2-1; D perhaps matches TRBD2 (6 bases). This CDR3 contains 15 residues. V was pared by 2 bases and J by 1 base, with 9 bases between. Germline V gene data show CDR1 as MNHEY and CDR2 as SVGAGI.

This clone was seen a few times. This sequence joins TRBV4-1 and TRBJ1-2, with 9 bases aligning to TRBD1. With V trimmed by 1 base and J by 7 bases, 10 bases remained unmatched. Germline CDR1 reads MGHRA; CDR2 reads YSYEKL. The CDR3 totals 16 residues. CDR3 sequence: CASSQGGQGGRPGYTF. The CDR3 DNA follows: TGCGCCAGCAGCCAAGGGGGACAGGGAGGTCGGCCTGGCTACACCTTC.

V gene TRBV7-2 combines with J gene TRBJ2-6; 9 bases align to TRBD1. V lost 3 bases to trimming and J lost 4 bases; unmatched junction nucleotides: 13. The CDR3 runs to 19 residues. Germline loops: CDR1 SGHTA, CDR2 FQGNSA. In DNA, the CDR3 is TGTGCCAGCAGCTTTCTGCCGGGACAGGGACCGCCCGGGGCCAACGTCCTGACTTTC. Translating it yields CASSFLPGQGPPGANVLTF.

This clone showed up just a few times. The chain couples TRBV30 to TRBJ2-7, with a tentative D call TRBD1 (5 bases). V was shortened by 0 bases and J by 4 bases, with 10 bases between the two germline ends. The CDR3 is 13 amino acids. Germline V CDR1 and CDR2: GTSNPN, SVGIG (reference sequence). CDR3 loop: CAWSVGARYEQYF. CDR3 bases: TGTGCCTGGAGTGTAGGGGCCAGGTACGAGCAGTACTTC.

The chain uses TRBV29-1 and TRBJ1-2; 12 bases align to TRBD1. The CDR3 totals 12 residues. The V gene end was trimmed by 4 bases and the J gene end by 12 bases; junction bases not matched to a gene: 6. Germline V lookup: CDR1 SQVTM, CDR2 ANQGSEA. CDR3 amino acids: CSVALGQGANTF. DNA for the CDR3: TGCAGCGTTGCTTTGGGACAGGGGGCGAACACCTTC.

This clone was observed a single time. The chain uses TRBV9 and TRBJ2-5; TRBD1 aligns across 10 bases. The CDR3 sequence is 18 residues long. J lost 1 base, V lost 5 bases, and 14 bases had no gene match. Per the germline V gene, CDR1 is SGDLS and CDR2 is YYNGEE. CDR3 coding DNA: TGTGCCAGCAGTACCGGGACAGGGGTTTTGGGTCGCCAAGAGACCCAGTACTTC. This translates into CASSTGTGVLGRQETQYF. Full variable domain (outside the CDR3, taken from reference TRBV9 and TRBJ2-5): DSGVTQTPKHLITATGQRVTLRCSPRSGDLSVYWYQQSLDQGLQFLIQYYNGEERAKGNILERFSAQQFPDLHSELNLSSLELGDSALYFCASSTGTGVLGRQETQYFGPGTRLLVL.

The gene calls are TRBV30 and TRBJ1-2; 9 nucleotides line up with TRBD1. Trimming took 4 bases from V and 2 from J; bases not matched to a gene: 5. The length of the CDR3 is 14 residues. CDR1 is GTSNPN, CDR2 SVGIG, per germline (reference sequence). CDR3 sequence reads: CAWTDGQGNYGYTF. CDR3 nucleotides: TGTGCCTGGACCGACGGACAGGGGAACTATGGCTACACCTTC.

The J gene is TRBJ2-7, the V gene TRBV4-2, with TRBD2 matching 7 bases. The trim removed 5 bases at V and 6 bases at J, leaving 1 base unmatched. Per germline, CDR1 LGHNA and CDR2 YNFKEQ. The CDR3 consists of 11 residues. In DNA form, the CDR3 reads TGTGCCAGCAGCGGGGGGGGCGAGCAGTACTTC. The encoded protein is CASSGGGEQYF.

The chain is built from TRBV11-3 and TRBJ1-1; D unresolved. Between the trimmed V and J ends, which lost 1 base and 1 base, there was a span of 10 bases. CDR1 is SGHNT, CDR2 YENEEA, per germline. The CDR3 is 15 amino acids. CDR3 amino acids: CASSLGGSGNTEAFF. For the CDR3, the DNA is TGTGCCAGCAGCTTAGGAGGGAGCGGGAACACTGAAGCTTTCTTT.

J is TRBJ2-1 and V is TRBV6-5; weak D call: TRBD1 (6 bases). Germline-derived CDR1 and CDR2 are MNHEY and SVGAGI. V was cut by 0 bases and J by 0 bases, with 9 bases left in between. The CDR3 runs to 16 residues. CDR3 DNA: TGTGCCAGCAGTTACTCATCAGGGGACTCCTACAATGAGCAGTTCTTC. This encodes CASSYSSGDSYNEQFF.

This sequence joins TRBV7-8 and TRBJ1-1; D gene ambiguous. Trimming cost V 5 bases and J 2 bases, with 12 bases left between them. This CDR3 spans 14 amino acids. Germline assignment: CDR1 SGHVS and CDR2 FQNEAQ. The CDR3 DNA sequence: TGTGCCAGCAGCCAGGACTTTCTTAACACTGAAGCTTTCTTT. This codes for CASSQDFLNTEAFF.

The chain joins TRBV27 to TRBJ1-4; TRBD1 matches 11 bases. The CDR3 contains 15 residues. With V trimmed by 7 bases and J by 4 bases, 5 bases remained unmatched. CDR1 and CDR2 (germline): MNHEY, SMNVEV (reference sequence). As DNA, the CDR3 is TGTGCCAGCAAGGACAGGGGGCAGGTTAATGAAAAACTGTTTTTT. Encoded protein: CASKDRGQVNEKLFF. Combining the CDR3 with reference TRBV27 and TRBJ1-4 gives the whole variable domain EAQVTQNPRYLITVTGKKLTVTCSQNMNHEYMSWYRQDPGLGLRQIYYSMNVEVTDKGDVPEGYKVSRKEKRNFPLILESPSPNQTSLYFCASKDRGQVNEKLFFGSGTQLSVL.

The J gene is TRBJ2-7, the V gene TRBV27; 9 positions match TRBD2. Germline-derived CDR1 and CDR2 are MNHEY and SMNVEV (reference sequence). After removal of 3 bases from V and 0 bases from J, the junction contained 0 bases not matched to a gene. The CDR3 contains 14 residues. The CDR3 nucleotides are TGTGCCAGCAGTTTTAGCGGGAGCTCCTACGAGCAGTACTTC. Its protein product is CASSFSGSSYEQYF.

This clone was counted a single time. The DNA is left out, because the CDR3 cannot be placed on it with certainty; the CDR3 is given as TCRdb lists it. V gene TRBV6-5 combines with J gene TRBJ2-7; the table's D call, TRBD2, was not checked against the DNA. Germline lookup yields CDR1 MNHEY and CDR2 SVGAGI. The CDR3 has 14 residues if both end residues are counted. The CDR3 reads CASSSGRNGYEQYF.

The chain joins TRBV30 to TRBJ2-7, with 10 bases matching TRBD2. After removal of 8 bases from V and 3 bases from J, the junction contained 4 bases not matched to a gene. The CDR3 totals 12 residues. The V gene's germline CDR1 is GTSNPN and CDR2 SVGIG (reference sequence). This CDR3 is CAGAGGGYEQYF. CDR3 nucleotides: TGTGCCGGAGCGGGAGGGGGCTACGAGCAGTACTTC. Full variable domain (remainder filled in from reference TRBV30 and TRBJ2-7): SQTIHQWPATLVQPVGSPLSLECTVEGTSNPNLYWYRQAAGRGLQLLFYSVGIGQISSEVPQNLSASRPQDRQFILSSKKLLLSDSGFYLCAGAGGGYEQYFGPGTRLTVT.